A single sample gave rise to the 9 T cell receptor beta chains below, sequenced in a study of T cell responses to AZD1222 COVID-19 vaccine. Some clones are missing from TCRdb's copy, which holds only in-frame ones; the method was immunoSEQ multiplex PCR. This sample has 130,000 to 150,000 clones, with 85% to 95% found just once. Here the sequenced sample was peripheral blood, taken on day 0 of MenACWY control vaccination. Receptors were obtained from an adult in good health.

CDR3 sequence (DNA): TGTGCCAGCAGCCTAAGGAGGGATGCAGGATTGGGCTACACCTTC. Its protein product is CASSLRRDAGLGYTF. This rearrangement joins TRBV14 to TRBJ1-2, with unresolved D. Trimming left V 4 bases short and J 8 bases short, with 20 bases between. This CDR3 has 15 amino acids. Germline lookup yields CDR1 SGHDN and CDR2 FVKESK.

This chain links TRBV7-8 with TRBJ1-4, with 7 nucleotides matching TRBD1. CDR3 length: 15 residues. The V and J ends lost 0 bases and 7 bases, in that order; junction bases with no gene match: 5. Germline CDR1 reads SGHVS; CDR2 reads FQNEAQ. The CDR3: CASSLARQGSEKLFF. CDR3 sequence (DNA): TGTGCCAGCAGCTTAGCGCGACAGGGAAGTGAAAAACTGTTTTTT.

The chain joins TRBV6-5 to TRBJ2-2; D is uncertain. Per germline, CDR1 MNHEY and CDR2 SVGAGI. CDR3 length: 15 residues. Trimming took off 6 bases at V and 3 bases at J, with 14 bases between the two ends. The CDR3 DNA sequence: TGTGCCAGCAGACCCATATACCGGGACACCGGGGAGCTGTTTTTT. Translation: CASRPIYRDTGELFF.

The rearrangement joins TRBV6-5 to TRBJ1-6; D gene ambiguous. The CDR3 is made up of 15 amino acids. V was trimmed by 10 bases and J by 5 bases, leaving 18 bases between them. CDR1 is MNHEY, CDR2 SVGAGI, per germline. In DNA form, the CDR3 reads TGTGCCACCTCCCGGGAGTGGAGAGATAATTCACCCCTCCACTTT. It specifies CATSREWRDNSPLHF.

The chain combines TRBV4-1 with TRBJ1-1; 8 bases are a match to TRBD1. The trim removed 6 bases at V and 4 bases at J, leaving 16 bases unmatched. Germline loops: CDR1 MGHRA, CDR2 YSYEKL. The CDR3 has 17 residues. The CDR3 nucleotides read TGCGCCAGCAGAAAAGGGTCCAGGGGGCGCTTGGGCACTGAAGCTTTCTTT. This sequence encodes CASRKGSRGRLGTEAFF.

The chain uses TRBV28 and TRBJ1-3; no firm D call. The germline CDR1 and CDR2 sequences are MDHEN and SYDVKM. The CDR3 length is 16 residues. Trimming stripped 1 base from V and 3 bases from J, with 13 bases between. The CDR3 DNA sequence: TGTGCCAGCAGTTTATCTGCGGTGGTGCATGGAAACACCATATATTTT. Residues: CASSLSAVVHGNTIYF.

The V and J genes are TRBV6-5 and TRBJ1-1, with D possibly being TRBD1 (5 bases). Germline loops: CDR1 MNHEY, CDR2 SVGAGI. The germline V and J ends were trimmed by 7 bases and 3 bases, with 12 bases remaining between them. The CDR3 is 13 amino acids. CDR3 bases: TGTGCCAGCAACCCAGGGATAGACACTGAAGCTTTCTTT. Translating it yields CASNPGIDTEAFF.

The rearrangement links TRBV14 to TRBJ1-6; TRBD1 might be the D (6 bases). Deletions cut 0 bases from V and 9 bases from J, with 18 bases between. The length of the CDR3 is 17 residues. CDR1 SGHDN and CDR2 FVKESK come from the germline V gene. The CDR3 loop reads CASSQDYTTGFGSPLHF. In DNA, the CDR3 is TGTGCCAGCAGCCAAGATTATACTACAGGGTTCGGTTCACCCCTCCACTTT.

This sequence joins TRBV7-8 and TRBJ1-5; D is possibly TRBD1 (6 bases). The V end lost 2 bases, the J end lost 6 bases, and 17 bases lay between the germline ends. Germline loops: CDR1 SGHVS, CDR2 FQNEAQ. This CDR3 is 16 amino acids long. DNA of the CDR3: TGTGCCAGCAGCTTATTCCAGGGGCCCCGGAGTCAGCCCCAGCATTTT. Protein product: CASSLFQGPRSQPQHF.